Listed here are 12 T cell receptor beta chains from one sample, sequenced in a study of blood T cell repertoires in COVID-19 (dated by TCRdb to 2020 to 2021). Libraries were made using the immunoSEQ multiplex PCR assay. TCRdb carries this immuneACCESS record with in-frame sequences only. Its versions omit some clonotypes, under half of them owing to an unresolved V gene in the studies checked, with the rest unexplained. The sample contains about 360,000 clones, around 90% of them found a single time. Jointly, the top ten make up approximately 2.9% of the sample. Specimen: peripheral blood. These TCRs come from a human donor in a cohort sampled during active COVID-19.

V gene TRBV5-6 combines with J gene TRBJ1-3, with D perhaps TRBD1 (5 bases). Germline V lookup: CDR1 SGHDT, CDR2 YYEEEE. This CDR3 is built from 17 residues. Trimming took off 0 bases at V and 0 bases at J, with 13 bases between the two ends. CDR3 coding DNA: TGTGCCAGCAGCTTGGTGGGCAGGGCCTACTCTGGAAACACCATATATTTT. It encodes CASSLVGRAYSGNTIYF.

The chain's CDR3 is CASSQDWTSGEDEQFF. CDR3 nucleotides: TGTGCCAGCAGCCAAGATTGGACTAGCGGGGAGGATGAGCAGTTCTTC. The rearrangement joins TRBV4-2 to TRBJ2-1; 12 nucleotides line up with TRBD2. V lost 0 bases and J lost 8; bases outside the gene matches: 5. There are 16 residues in the CDR3. Germline values: CDR1 LGHNA, CDR2 YNFKEQ.

The DNA of the CDR3 is TGTGCCAGCAGTCGGAGAGTTGGGTTGGAGACCCAGTACTTC. Amino acid sequence: CASSRRVGLETQYF. The chain couples TRBV6-5 to TRBJ2-5; D not resolved. The CDR3 runs 14 residues. The germline gives CDR1 MNHEY, CDR2 SVGAGI. The V end lost 5 bases, the J end lost 5 bases, and 15 bases lay between the germline ends.

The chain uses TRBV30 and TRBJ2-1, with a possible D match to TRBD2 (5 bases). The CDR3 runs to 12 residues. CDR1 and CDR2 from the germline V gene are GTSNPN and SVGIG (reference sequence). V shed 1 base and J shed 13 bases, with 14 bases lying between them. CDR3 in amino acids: CAWSAGLARQFF. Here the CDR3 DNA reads TGTGCCTGGAGTGCCGGTCTAGCCCGCCAGTTCTTC.

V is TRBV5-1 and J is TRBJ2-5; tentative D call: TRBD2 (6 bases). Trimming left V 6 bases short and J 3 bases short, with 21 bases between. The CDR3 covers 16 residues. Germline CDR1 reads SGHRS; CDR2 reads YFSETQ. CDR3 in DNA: TGCGCCAGCAACGAGGGAGGCAGAGCGTCTAAAGAGACCCAGTACTTC. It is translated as CASNEGGRASKETQYF.

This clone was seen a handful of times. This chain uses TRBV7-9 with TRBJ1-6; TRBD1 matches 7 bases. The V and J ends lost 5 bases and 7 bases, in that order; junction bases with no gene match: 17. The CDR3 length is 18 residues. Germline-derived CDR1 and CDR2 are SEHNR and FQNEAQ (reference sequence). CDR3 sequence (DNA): TGTGCCAGCAGCCATCATAAGGGGACAGCAACATTAAATTCACCCCTCCACTTT. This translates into CASSHHKGTATLNSPLHF.

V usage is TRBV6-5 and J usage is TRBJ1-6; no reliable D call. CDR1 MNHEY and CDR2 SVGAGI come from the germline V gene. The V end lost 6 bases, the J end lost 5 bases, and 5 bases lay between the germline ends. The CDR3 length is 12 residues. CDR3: CASSVDNSPLHF. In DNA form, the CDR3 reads TGTGCCAGCAGCGTAGATAATTCACCCCTCCACTTT.

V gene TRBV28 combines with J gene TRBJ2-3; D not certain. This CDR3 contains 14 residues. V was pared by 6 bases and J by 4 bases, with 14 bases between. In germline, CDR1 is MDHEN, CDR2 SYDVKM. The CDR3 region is CASRTRLNPDTQYF. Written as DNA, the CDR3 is TGTGCCAGCAGAACAAGACTGAACCCAGATACGCAGTATTTT.

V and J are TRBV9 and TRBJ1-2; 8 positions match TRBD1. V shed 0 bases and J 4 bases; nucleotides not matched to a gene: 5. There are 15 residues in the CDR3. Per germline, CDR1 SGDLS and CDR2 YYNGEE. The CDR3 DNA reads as TGTGCCAGCAGCGTAGCGACAGGGGAGGGCTATGGCTACACCTTC. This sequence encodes CASSVATGEGYGYTF.

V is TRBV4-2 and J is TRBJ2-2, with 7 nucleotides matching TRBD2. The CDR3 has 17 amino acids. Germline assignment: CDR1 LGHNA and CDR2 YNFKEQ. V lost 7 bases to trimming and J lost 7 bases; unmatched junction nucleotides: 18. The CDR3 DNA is TGTGCCAGCAAAACAACCTTTAGGACTAGACGACACGGGGAGCTGTTTTTT. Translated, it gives CASKTTFRTRRHGELFF.

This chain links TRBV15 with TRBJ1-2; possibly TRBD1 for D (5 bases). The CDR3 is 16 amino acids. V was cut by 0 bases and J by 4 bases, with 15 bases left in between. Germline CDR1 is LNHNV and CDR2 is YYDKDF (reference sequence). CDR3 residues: CATSRDRAGGGYGYTF. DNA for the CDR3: TGTGCCACCAGCAGAGATCGGGCAGGCGGGGGCTATGGCTACACCTTC. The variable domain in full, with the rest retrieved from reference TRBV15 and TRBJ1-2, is DAMVIQNPRYQVTQFGKPVTLSCSQTLNHNVMYWYQQKSSQAPKLLFHYYDKDFNNEADTPDNFQSRRPNTSFCFLDIRSPGLGDTAMYLCATSRDRAGGGYGYTFGSGTRLTVV.

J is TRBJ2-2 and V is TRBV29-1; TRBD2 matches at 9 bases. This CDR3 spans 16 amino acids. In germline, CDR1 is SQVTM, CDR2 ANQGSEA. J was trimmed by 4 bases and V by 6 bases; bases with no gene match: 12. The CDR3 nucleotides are TGCAGCGTGTCCCAGGCGGGAGGGCCGACCACCGGGGAGCTGTTTTTT. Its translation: CSVSQAGGPTTGELFF.